Given below is one T cell receptor (beta chain) in context. Antigen: not known. This sample stems from a study of CD4+ T cells in melanoma. TCRdb keeps only in-frame clones here, not all; method: immunoSEQ multiplex PCR. The sample shows more than 8,500 clones, almost 70% of them seen only once. This CDR3 contains 19 residues. The germline V gene encodes CDR1 SGHAT and CDR2 FQNNGV. The V gene lost 7 bases and the J gene lost 0 bases, with 22 bases spanning the gap. Broader study findings: CD8+ T cell, macrophage and B cell function reportedly correlated with neoantigen-specific CD4+ T cells. In melanoma, neoantigen-specific CD4+ T cells reportedly differed in differentiation state.

The chain employs TRBV11-2 and TRBJ2-6; the D gene could be TRBD1 or TRBD2 (5 bases each). The origin of this receptor is a human donor with melanoma. Sequencing was performed on peripheral blood. The CDR3, as DNA: TGTGCCAGCACTCTGGCCTGGGGGACGGCGAGCTCTGGGGCCAACGTCCTGACTTTC. Translated, it gives CASTLAWGTASSGANVLTF.